This TCR beta chain was found in a study of regulatory T cells in long-lasting Graves disease. This sample's time point: persistent/refractory GD, antithyroid drugs over 5 years with positive TRAb. RNA isolated from PBMCs was used to make the TCR library. This CDR3 has 17 residues. With 2 bases removed from V and 6 bases from J, the gap between germline ends came to 19 bases. Germline assignment: CDR1 SGHDN and CDR2 FVKESK. The TCR beta library used iRepertoire HTBI primers with Arm-PCR amplification of CDR3. TCRdb called the multiplex PCR reads again in MiXCR, with one record for every CDR3 protein. The repertoire holds about 430,000 distinct CDR3 sequences, over 20% seen once, with roughly 13% in the top ten.

This chain joins TRBV14 and TRBJ2-2; D is possibly TRBD1 (6 bases). The source is a female donor with Graves disease. The sequencing here drew on peripheral blood mononuclear cells (PBMCs), taken when the disease was refractory, from a patient treated with antithyroid drugs. The chain's CDR3 is CASSQRIGQSSAGELFF. As DNA, the CDR3 is TGTGCCAGCAGCCAAAGGATCGGACAGTCGTCTGCCGGGGAGCTGTTTTTT. Variable domain in full (rest from reference TRBV14 and TRBJ2-2): EAGVTQFPSHSVIEKGQTVTLRCDPISGHDNLYWYRRVMGKEIKFLLHFVKESKQDESGMPNNRFLAERTGGTYSTLKVQPAELEDSGVYFCASSQRIGQSSAGELFFGEGSRLTVL.